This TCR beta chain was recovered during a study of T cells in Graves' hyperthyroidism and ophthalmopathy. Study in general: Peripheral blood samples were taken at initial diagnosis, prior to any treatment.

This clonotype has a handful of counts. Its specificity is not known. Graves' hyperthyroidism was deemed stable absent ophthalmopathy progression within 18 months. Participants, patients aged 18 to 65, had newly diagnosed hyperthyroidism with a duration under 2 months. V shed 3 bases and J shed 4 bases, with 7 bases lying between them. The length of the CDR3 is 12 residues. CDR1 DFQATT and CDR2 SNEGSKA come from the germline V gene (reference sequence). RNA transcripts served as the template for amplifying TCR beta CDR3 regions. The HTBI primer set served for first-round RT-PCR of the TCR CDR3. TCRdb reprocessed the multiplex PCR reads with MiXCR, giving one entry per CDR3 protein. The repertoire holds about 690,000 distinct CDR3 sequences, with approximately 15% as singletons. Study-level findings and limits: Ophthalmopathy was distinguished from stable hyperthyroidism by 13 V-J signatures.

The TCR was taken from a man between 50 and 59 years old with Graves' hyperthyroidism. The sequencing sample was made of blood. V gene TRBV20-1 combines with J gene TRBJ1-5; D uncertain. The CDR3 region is CSASYGNQPQHF. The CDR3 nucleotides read TGCAGTGCTAGCTACGGGAATCAGCCCCAGCATTTT.